Below are 18 T cell receptor beta chains sequenced from a single sample in a study of CD8 T cells in Susac syndrome. It was with random hexamers that roughly 0.45 to 1 ug RNA was reverse transcribed. TCRdb reprocessed the immunoSEQ multiplex PCR reads with MiXCR, giving one entry per CDR3 protein. The sample carries fewer than 150,000 distinct CDR3 sequences, around nine tenths recorded once. Sequences were obtained from CD8+ T cells from PBMCs. These receptor sequences come from a human donor with multiple sclerosis.

The chain is built from TRBV7-9 and TRBJ2-5, with 10 bases fitting TRBD1. The trim removed 4 bases at V and 4 bases at J, leaving 6 bases unmatched. Germline V gene data show CDR1 as SEHNR and CDR2 as FQNEAQ (reference sequence). This CDR3 is built from 15 residues. CDR3: CASSYGQGGRETQYF. CDR3 DNA: TGTGCCAGCAGCTACGGACAGGGGGGAAGAGAGACCCAGTACTTC.

The gene calls are TRBV3-1 and TRBJ2-1; TRBD1 or TRBD2 may be the D gene (5 bases each). This CDR3 spans 17 amino acids. Germline V gene lookup returns CDR1 LGHDT and CDR2 YNNKEL (reference sequence). The V end lost 0 bases, the J end lost 0 bases, and 12 bases lay between the germline ends. The CDR3 DNA is TGTGCCAGCAGCCAAGAGGTGGGGGAGAGCTCCTACAATGAGCAGTTCTTC. It translates to CASSQEVGESSYNEQFF.

The gene calls are TRBV9 and TRBJ2-1; no definite D call. Looked up from germline, CDR1 is SGDLS and CDR2 is YYNGEE. V was cut by 3 bases and J by 2 bases, with 6 bases left in between. The CDR3 runs 13 residues. In DNA form, the CDR3 reads TGTGCCAGCAGCGATCGGGCCTACAATGAGCAGTTCTTC. Residues: CASSDRAYNEQFF. Full variable domain (missing parts from reference TRBV9 and TRBJ2-1): DSGVTQTPKHLITATGQRVTLRCSPRSGDLSVYWYQQSLDQGLQFLIQYYNGEERAKGNILERFSAQQFPDLHSELNLSSLELGDSALYFCASSDRAYNEQFFGPGTRLTVL.

This CDR3 reads CASSPGTGGRSYEQYF. For the CDR3, the DNA is TGTGCCAGCAGCCCCGGGACAGGGGGCCGCTCCTACGAGCAGTACTTC. The rearrangement joins TRBV7-9 to TRBJ2-7, with 12 bases lining up with TRBD1. Losses at the gene ends were 5 bases for V and 0 bases for J; bases not matched to a gene: 5. The germline CDR1 and CDR2 sequences are SEHNR and FQNEAQ (reference sequence). CDR3 length equals 16 residues.

The J gene is TRBJ1-2, the V gene TRBV27; no clear D gene. Germline V gene lookup returns CDR1 MNHEY and CDR2 SMNVEV (reference sequence). Trimming removed 3 bases at V and 2 bases at J, with 10 bases between. The CDR3 consists of 14 residues. Here the CDR3 reads CASSFLTQNYGYTF. CDR3 DNA: TGTGCCAGCAGTTTCCTCACTCAAAACTATGGCTACACCTTC.

The chain employs TRBV15 and TRBJ1-5; maybe TRBD1 (6 bases). CDR1 is LNHNV, CDR2 YYDKDF, per germline (reference sequence). V was cut by 0 bases and J by 9 bases, with 27 bases left in between. The CDR3 totals 19 residues. The CDR3 DNA reads TGTGCCACCAGCAGAGATTGGCTAGGGGGAGGGGCGGAGGTTAGGCCCCAGCATTTT. It yields the protein CATSRDWLGGGAEVRPQHF.

The sample holds one count of this clonotype. V usage is TRBV7-9 and J usage is TRBJ2-2; D ambiguous. The CDR3 is 15 amino acids. CDR1 SEHNR and CDR2 FQNEAQ come from the germline V gene (reference sequence). The V and J ends lost 5 bases and 5 bases respectively, with 15 bases between them. CDR3 nucleotides: TGTGCCAGCAGCCTCCTCAGGCCCTTTACCGGGGAGCTGTTTTTT. Translation gives CASSLLRPFTGELFF. The full variable domain, with the rest looked up from reference TRBV7-9 and TRBJ2-2, is DTGVSQNPRHKITKRGQNVTFRCDPISEHNRLYWYRQTLGQGPEFLTYFQNEAQLEKSRLLSDRFSAERPKGSFSTLEIQRTEQGDSAMYLCASSLLRPFTGELFFGEGSRLTVL.

The genes are TRBV7-9 and TRBJ1-1; D remains ambiguous. Per germline, CDR1 SEHNR and CDR2 FQNEAQ (reference sequence). CDR3 length equals 15 residues. V lost 4 bases and J lost 1, with 13 bases in between. For the CDR3, the DNA is TGTGCCAGCAGCTCGATGACCGGGAAGAACACTGAAGCTTTCTTT. Translated: CASSSMTGKNTEAFF.

In nucleotides, the CDR3 is TGTGCCAGCGGGGACAGGGGGGGTACCTACGAGCAGTACTTC. Residues: CASGDRGGTYEQYF. The chain combines TRBV27 with TRBJ2-7; 11 bases are shared with TRBD1. The CDR3 is 14 residues long. Per germline, CDR1 MNHEY and CDR2 SMNVEV (reference sequence). The trim removed 8 bases at V and 2 bases at J, leaving 5 bases unmatched.

The V call is TRBV7-9, the J call TRBJ2-2; 9 positions agree with TRBD1. This CDR3 has 16 amino acids. V dropped 5 bases and J dropped 4; count of bases not matched to a gene: 8. CDR1 and CDR2 (germline): SEHNR, FQNEAQ (reference sequence). The chain's CDR3 is CASSLVDRGGTGELFF. The CDR3 DNA reads TGTGCCAGCAGCCTAGTGGACAGGGGTGGCACCGGGGAGCTGTTTTTT.

DNA for the CDR3: TGTGCCAGCAGCCAAGAAAAGGGTCTCCAAGAGACCCAGTACTTC. Translating gives CASSQEKGLQETQYF. This rearrangement joins TRBV4-2 to TRBJ2-5, with D unresolved. The CDR3 spans 15 residues. The germline CDR1 and CDR2 sequences are LGHNA and YNFKEQ. Trimming cost V 0 bases and J 1 base, with 9 bases left between them.

The chain uses TRBV7-9 and TRBJ2-1; unclear D gene. The CDR3 sequence is 11 residues long. CDR1 and CDR2 from the germline V gene are SEHNR and FQNEAQ (reference sequence). V dropped 11 bases and J dropped 8 bases, with 13 bases sitting between them. CDR3: CAPQDGDEQFF. In DNA form, the CDR3 reads TGTGCCCCCCAGGATGGAGATGAGCAGTTCTTC. Drawing the rest from reference TRBV7-9 and TRBJ2-1, the complete variable domain is DTGVSQNPRHKITKRGQNVTFRCDPISEHNRLYWYRQTLGQGPEFLTYFQNEAQLEKSRLLSDRFSAERPKGSFSTLEIQRTEQGDSAMYLCAPQDGDEQFFGPGTRLTVL.

This rearrangement joins TRBV3-1 to TRBJ2-7; 11 positions match TRBD1. The CDR3 consists of 15 residues. Germline V gene lookup returns CDR1 LGHDT and CDR2 YNNKEL (reference sequence). Germline trimming cut 5 bases from V and 3 bases from J; bases unmatched to any gene: 6. The DNA of the CDR3 is TGTGCCAGCAGCGCTGGGACAGGGGGAAGCTACGAGCAGTACTTC. Translation: CASSAGTGGSYEQYF.

V gene TRBV9 combines with J gene TRBJ1-2, with D unresolved. The CDR3 spans 13 residues. V was pared by 2 bases and J by 3 bases, with 8 bases between. Germline CDR1 and CDR2: SGDLS and YYNGEE. In nucleotides, the CDR3 is TGTGCCAGCAGCGTCGGGGAGGACTATGGCTACACCTTC. Encoded protein: CASSVGEDYGYTF.

J is TRBJ2-5 and V is TRBV24-1, with TRBD2 matching over 9 bases. The CDR3 loop spans 18 amino acids. V lost 2 bases to trimming and J lost 5 bases; unmatched junction nucleotides: 14. CDR1 KGHDR and CDR2 SFDVKD come from the germline V gene. CDR3 bases: TGTGCCACCAGTGATTCCTTAGCGGGAGATCGACCGGTGGAGACCCAGTACTTC. Amino acid sequence: CATSDSLAGDRPVETQYF.

This clonotype was picked up one time. The gene calls are TRBV12-3 or TRBV12-4 and TRBJ2-3, with a weak D call TRBD2 (6 bases). The CDR3 runs to 14 residues. With 3 bases removed from V and 5 bases from J, the gap between germline ends came to 12 bases. The CDR3 region is CASSLVTGVDTQYF. The CDR3 region has the DNA TGTGCCAGCAGTTTGGTTACGGGGGTAGATACGCAGTATTTT.

This sequence joins TRBV9 and TRBJ1-1, with D maybe TRBD1 (6 bases). V lost 3 bases, J lost 5 bases, and 8 bases lay in between. Per the germline V gene, CDR1 is SGDLS and CDR2 is YYNGEE. The CDR3 is 12 residues long. The CDR3 bases are TGTGCCAGCAGCGCAGGGGAGACTGAAGCTTTCTTT. It translates to CASSAGETEAFF.

This chain uses TRBV7-9 with TRBJ2-1; 9 bases are a match to TRBD1. Germline V gene sequence: CDR1 SEHNR, CDR2 FQNEAQ (reference sequence). This CDR3 contains 15 residues. V lost 5 bases to trimming and J lost 6 bases; unmatched junction nucleotides: 8. The CDR3 loop is CASSILDRGLNEQFF. CDR3 sequence (DNA): TGTGCCAGCAGCATCCTGGACAGGGGCCTCAATGAGCAGTTCTTC.